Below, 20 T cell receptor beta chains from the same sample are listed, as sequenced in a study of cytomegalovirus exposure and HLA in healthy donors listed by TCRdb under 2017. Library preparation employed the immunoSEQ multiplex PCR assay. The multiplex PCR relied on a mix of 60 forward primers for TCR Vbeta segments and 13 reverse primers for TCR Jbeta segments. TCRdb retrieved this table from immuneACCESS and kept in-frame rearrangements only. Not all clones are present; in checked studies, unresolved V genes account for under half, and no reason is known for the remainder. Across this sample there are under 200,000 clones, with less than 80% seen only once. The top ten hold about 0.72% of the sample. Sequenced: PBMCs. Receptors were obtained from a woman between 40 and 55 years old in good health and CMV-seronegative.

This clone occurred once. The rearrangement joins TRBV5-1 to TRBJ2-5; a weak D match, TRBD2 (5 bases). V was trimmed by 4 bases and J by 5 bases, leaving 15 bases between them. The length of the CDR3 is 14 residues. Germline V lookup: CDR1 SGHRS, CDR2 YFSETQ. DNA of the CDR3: TGCGCCAGCAGCAACGGGGTCCCTAGGGAGACCCAGTACTTC. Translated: CASSNGVPRETQYF.

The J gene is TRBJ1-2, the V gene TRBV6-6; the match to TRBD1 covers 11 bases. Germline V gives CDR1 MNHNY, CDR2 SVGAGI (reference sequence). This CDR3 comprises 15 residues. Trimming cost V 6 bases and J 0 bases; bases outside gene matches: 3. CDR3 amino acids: CASRDRGPPNYGYTF. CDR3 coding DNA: TGTGCCAGCAGGGACAGGGGGCCCCCTAACTATGGCTACACCTTC.

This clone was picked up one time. In DNA, the CDR3 is TGTGCCAGCAGCTACGACAGGGGGCTTATAGATACGCAGTATTTT. Amino acid sequence: CASSYDRGLIDTQYF. The chain is built from TRBV11-2 and TRBJ2-3; 10 positions agree with TRBD1. Germline V lookup: CDR1 SGHAT, CDR2 FQNNGV. The CDR3 loop spans 15 amino acids. V lost 4 bases and J lost 5; bases outside the gene matches: 6.

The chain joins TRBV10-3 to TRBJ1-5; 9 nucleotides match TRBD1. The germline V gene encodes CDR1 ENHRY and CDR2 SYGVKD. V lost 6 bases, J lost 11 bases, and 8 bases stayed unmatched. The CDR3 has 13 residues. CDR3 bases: TGTGCCATCAGGGGACAGGGAGATGGTGCCCAGCATTTT. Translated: CAIRGQGDGAQHF.

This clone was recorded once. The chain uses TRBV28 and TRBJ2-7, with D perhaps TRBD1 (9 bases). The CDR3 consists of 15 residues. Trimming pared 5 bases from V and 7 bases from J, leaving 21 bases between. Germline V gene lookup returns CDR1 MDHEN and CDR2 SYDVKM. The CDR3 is CASSTSGQGTSEQYF. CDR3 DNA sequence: TGTGCCAGCAGTACTAGCGGACAGGGGACCTCGGAGCAGTACTTC.

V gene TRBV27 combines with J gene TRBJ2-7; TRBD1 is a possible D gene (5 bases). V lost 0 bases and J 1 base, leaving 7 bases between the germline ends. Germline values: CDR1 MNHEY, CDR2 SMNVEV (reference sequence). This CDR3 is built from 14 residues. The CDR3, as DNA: TGTGCCAGCAGTTTATCGGACATTTCCTACGAGCAGTACTTC. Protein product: CASSLSDISYEQYF.

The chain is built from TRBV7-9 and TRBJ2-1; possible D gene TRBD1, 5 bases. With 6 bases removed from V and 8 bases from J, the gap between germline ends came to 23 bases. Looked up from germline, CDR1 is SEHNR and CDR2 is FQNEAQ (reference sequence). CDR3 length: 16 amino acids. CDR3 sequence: CASRSRVRGLRDEQFF. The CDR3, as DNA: TGTGCCAGCAGGTCCAGGGTAAGGGGCCTCCGGGATGAGCAGTTCTTC.

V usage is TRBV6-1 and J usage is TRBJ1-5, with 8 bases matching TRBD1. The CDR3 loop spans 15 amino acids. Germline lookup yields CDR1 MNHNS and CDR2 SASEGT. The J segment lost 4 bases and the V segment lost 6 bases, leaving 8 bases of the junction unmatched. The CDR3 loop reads CASRQGAPGNQPQHF. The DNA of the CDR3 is TGTGCCAGCAGGCAGGGGGCGCCCGGTAATCAGCCCCAGCATTTT.

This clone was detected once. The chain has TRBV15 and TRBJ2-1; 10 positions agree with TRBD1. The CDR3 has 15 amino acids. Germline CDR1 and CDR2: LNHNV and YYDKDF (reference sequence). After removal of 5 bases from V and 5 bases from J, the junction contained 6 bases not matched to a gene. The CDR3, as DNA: TGTGCCACCAGCGAGGGGACAGGGGCTAACAATGAGCAGTTCTTC. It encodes CATSEGTGANNEQFF.

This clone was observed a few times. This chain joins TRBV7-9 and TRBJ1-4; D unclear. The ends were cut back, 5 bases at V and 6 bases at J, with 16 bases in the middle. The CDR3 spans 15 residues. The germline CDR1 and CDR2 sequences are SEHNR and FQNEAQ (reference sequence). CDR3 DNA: TGTGCCAGCAGCGAAAAGACGGCGGTAGATGAAAAACTGTTTTTT. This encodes CASSEKTAVDEKLFF.

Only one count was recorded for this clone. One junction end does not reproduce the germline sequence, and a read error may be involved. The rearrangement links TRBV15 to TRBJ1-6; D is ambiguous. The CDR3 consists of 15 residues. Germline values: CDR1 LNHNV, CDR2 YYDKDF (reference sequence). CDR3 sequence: CATSRDPARLGHKLF. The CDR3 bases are TGTGCCACCAGCAGAGACCCCGCCCGACTTGGTCATAAGCTCTTT. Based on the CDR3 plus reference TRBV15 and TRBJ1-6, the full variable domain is DAMVIQNPRYQVTQFGKPVTLSCSQTLNHNVMYWYQQKSSQAPKLLFHYYDKDFNNEADTPDNFQSRRPNTSFCFLDIRSPGLGDTAMYLCATSRDPARLGHKLFGNGTRLTVT.

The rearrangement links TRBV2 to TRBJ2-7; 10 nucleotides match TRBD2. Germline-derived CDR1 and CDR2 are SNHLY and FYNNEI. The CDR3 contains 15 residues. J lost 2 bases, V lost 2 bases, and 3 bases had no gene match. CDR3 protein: CASSENLAGAYEQYF. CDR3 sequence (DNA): TGTGCCAGCAGTGAAAACCTAGCGGGGGCCTACGAGCAGTACTTC.

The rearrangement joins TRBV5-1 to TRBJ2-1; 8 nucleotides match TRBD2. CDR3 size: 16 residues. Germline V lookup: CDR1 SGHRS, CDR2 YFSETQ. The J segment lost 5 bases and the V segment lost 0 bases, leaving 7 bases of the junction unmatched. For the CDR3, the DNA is TGCGCCAGCAGCTTGGCCCCAGCGGGGGTTCACAATGAGCAGTTCTTC. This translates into CASSLAPAGVHNEQFF.

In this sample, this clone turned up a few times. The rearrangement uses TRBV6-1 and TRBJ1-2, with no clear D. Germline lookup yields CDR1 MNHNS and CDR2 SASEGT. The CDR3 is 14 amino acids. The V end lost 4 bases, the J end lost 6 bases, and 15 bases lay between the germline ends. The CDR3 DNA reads TGTGCCAGCAGTGGAGGGCCGGGTACGGATGGCTACACCTTC. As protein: CASSGGPGTDGYTF.

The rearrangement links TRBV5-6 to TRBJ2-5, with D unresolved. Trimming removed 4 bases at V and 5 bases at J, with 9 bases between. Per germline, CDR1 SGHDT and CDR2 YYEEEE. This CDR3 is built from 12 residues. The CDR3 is CASSATGETQYF. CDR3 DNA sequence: TGTGCCAGCAGCGCCACCGGTGAGACCCAGTACTTC.

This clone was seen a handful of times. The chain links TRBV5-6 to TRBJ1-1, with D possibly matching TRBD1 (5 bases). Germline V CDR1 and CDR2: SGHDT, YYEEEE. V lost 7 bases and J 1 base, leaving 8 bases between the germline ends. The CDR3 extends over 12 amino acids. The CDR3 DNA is TGTGCCAGCGACAGTTCGAACACTGAAGCTTTCTTT. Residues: CASDSSNTEAFF.

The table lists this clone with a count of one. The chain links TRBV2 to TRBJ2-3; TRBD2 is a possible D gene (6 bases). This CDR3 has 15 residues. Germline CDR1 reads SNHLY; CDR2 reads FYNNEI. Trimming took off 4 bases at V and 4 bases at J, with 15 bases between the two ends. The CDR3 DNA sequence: TGTGCCAGCAGTGGGGGCGGGATTAGCGCAGATACGCAGTATTTT. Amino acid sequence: CASSGGGISADTQYF.

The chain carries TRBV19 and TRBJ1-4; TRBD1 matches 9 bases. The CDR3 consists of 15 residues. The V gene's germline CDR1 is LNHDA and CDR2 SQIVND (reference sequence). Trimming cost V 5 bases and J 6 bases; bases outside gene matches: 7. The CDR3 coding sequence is TGTGCCAGTAGTGTCGGACAGGGGAGAGATGAAAAACTGTTTTTT. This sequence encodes CASSVGQGRDEKLFF.

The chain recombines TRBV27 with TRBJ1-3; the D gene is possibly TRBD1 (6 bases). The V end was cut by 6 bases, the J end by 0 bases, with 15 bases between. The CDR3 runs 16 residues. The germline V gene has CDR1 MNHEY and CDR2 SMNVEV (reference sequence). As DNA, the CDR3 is TGTGCCAGCAGCCGAGACAGGTTGAGCTCTGGAAACACCATATATTTT. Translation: CASSRDRLSSGNTIYF.

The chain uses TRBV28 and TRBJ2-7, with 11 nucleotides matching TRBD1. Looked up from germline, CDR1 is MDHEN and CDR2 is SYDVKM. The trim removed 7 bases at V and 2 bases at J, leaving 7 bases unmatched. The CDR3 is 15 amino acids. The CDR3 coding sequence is TGTGCCAGCAACCAGGTGGGACAGGGGGCCTACGAGCAGTACTTC. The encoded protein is CASNQVGQGAYEQYF.